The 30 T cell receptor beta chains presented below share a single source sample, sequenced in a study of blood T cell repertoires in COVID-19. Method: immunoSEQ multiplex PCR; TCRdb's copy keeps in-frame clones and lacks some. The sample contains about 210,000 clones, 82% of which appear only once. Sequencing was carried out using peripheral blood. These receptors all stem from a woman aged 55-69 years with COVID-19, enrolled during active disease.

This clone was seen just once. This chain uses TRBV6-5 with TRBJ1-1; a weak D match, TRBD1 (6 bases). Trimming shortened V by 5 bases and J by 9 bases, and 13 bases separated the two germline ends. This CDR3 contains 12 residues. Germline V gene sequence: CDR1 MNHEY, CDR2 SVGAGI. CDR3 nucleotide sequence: TGTGCCAGCAGTCCCGACAGGATGCAAGCTTTCTTT. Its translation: CASSPDRMQAFF.

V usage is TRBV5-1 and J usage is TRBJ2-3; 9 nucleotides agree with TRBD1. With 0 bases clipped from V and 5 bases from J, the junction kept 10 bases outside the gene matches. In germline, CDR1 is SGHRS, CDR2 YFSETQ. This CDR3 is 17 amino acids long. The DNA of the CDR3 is TGCGCCAGCAGCTTGGACCCGGGACAGGGAAACAGAGATACGCAGTATTTT. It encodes CASSLDPGQGNRDTQYF.

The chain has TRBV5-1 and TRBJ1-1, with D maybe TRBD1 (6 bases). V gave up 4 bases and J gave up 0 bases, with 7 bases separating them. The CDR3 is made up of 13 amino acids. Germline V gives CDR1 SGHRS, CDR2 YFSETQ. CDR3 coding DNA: TGCGCCAGCAGCGGGGGCATGAACACTGAAGCTTTCTTT. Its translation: CASSGGMNTEAFF. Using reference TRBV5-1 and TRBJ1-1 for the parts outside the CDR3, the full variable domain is KAGVTQTPRYLIKTRGQQVTLSCSPISGHRSVSWYQQTPGQGLQFLFEYFSETQRNKGNFPGRFSGRQFSNSRSEMNVSTLELGDSALYLCASSGGMNTEAFFGQGTRLTVV.

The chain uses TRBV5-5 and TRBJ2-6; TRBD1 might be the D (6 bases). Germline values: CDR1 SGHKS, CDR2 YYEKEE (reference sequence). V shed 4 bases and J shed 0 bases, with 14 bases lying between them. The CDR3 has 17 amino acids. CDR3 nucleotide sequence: TGTGCCAGCAGCCCGCATGGGGGCCCCTCTGGGGCCAACGTCCTGACTTTC. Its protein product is CASSPHGGPSGANVLTF.

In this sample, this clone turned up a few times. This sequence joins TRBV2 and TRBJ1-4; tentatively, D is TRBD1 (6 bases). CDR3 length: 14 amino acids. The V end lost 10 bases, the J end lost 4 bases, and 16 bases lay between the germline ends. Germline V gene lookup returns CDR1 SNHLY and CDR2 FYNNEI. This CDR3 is CATTRQGNNEKLFF. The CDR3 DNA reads TGTGCCACCACACGGCAGGGGAATAATGAAAAACTGTTTTTT.

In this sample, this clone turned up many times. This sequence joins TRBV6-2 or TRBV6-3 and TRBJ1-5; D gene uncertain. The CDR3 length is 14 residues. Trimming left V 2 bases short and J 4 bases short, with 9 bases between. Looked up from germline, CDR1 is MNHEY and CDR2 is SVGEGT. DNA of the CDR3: TGTGCCAGCAGTTACGATAGTTTAAATCAGCCCCAGCATTTT. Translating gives CASSYDSLNQPQHF.

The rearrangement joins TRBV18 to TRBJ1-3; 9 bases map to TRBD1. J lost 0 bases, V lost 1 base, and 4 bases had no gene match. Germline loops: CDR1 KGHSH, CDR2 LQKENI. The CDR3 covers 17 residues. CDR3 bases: TGTGCCAGCTCACCACTGGGACAGGGAGGCTCTGGAAACACCATATATTTT. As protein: CASSPLGQGGSGNTIYF.

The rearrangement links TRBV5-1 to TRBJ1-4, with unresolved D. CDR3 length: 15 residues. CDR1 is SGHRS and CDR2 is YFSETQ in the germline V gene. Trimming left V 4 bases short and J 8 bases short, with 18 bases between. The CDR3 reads CASSPSGGSGEKLFF. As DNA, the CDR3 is TGCGCCAGCAGCCCTAGCGGAGGTTCCGGGGAAAAACTGTTTTTT.

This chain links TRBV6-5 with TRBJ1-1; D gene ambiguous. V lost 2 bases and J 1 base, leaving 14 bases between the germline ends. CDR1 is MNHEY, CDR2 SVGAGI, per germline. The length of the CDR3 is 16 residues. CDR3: CASSYLPTMRNTEAFF. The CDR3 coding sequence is TGTGCCAGCAGTTACCTTCCCACGATGAGGAACACTGAAGCTTTCTTT.

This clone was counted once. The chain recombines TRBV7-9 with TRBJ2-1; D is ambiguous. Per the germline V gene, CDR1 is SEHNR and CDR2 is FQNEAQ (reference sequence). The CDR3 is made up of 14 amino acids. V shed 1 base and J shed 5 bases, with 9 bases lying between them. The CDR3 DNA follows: TGTGCCAGCAGCTTAGGTGGCGCGGACAATGAGCAGTTCTTC. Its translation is CASSLGGADNEQFF.

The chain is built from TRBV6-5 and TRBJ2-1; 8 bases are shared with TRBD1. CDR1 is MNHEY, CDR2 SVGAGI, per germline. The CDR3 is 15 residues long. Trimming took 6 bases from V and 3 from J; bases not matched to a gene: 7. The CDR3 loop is CASRTYTGGYNEQFF. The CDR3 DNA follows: TGTGCCAGCAGGACATACACAGGGGGCTACAATGAGCAGTTCTTC.

CDR3 sequence: CASSPIGGPTDTQYF. CDR3 in DNA: TGTGCCAGCAGCCCAATAGGGGGCCCCACAGATACGCAGTATTTT. The chain is built from TRBV7-2 and TRBJ2-3, with 7 bases matching TRBD1. V lost 5 bases to trimming and J lost 2 bases; unmatched junction nucleotides: 7. Germline V gives CDR1 SGHTA, CDR2 FQGNSA. The CDR3 runs to 15 residues.

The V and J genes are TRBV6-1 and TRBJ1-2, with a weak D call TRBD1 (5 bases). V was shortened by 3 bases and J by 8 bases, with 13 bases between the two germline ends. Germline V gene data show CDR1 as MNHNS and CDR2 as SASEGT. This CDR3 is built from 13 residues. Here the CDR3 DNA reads TGTGCCAGCAGTGACAGGGCAGGTGGCGGCTACACCTTC. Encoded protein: CASSDRAGGGYTF.

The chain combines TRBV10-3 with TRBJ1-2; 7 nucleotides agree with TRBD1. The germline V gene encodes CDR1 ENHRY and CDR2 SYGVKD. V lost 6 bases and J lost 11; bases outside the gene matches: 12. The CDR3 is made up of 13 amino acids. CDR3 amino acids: CAIRGTGVVKYTF. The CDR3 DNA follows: TGTGCCATCAGAGGAACAGGGGTCGTCAAGTACACCTTC.

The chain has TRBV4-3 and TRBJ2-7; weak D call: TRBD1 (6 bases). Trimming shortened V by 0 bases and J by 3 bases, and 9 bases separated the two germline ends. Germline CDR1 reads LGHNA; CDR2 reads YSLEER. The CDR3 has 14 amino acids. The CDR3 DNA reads TGCGCCAGCAGCCAAGAGGGCAGGGGCTACGAGCAGTACTTC. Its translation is CASSQEGRGYEQYF.

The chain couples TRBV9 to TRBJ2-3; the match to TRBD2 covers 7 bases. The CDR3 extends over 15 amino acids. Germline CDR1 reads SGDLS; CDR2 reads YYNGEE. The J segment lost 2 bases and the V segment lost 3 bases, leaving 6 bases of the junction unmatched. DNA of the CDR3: TGTGCCAGCAGCGCGACTAGCCTGTACACAGATACGCAGTATTTT. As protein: CASSATSLYTDTQYF.

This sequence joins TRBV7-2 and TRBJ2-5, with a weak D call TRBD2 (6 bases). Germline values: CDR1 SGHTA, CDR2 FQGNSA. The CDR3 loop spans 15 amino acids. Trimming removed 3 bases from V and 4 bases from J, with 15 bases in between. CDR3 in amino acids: CASSFSSAQAETQYF. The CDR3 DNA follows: TGTGCCAGCAGCTTCTCTAGCGCCCAAGCAGAGACCCAGTACTTC.

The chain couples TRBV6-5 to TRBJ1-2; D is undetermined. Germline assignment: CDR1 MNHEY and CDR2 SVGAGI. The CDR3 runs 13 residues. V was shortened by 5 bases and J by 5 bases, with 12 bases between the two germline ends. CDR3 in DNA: TGTGCCAGCAGTCCAACTAGGAGGTATGGCTACACCTTC. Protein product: CASSPTRRYGYTF.

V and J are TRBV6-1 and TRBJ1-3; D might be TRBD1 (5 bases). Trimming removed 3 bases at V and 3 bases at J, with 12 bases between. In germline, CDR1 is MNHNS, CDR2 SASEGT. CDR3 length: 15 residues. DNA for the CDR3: TGTGCCAGCAGTGAGTACAGGACGGGTGGAAACACCATATATTTT. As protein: CASSEYRTGGNTIYF.

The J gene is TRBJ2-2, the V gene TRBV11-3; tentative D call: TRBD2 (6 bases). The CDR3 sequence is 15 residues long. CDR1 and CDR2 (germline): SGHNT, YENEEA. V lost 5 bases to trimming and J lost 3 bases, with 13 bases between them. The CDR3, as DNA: TGTGCCAGCAGCCCGGGGGTTCAGGACACCGGGGAGCTGTTTTTT. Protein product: CASSPGVQDTGELFF.

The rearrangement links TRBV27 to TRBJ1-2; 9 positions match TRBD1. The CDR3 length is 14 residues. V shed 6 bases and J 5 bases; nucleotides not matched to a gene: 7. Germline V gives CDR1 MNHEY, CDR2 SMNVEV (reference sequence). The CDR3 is CASRQQGARYGYTF. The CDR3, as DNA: TGTGCCAGCAGACAACAGGGGGCGCGGTATGGCTACACCTTC.

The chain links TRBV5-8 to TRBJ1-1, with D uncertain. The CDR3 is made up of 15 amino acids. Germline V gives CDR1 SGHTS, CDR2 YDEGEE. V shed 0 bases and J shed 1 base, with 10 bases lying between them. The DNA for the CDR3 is TGTGCCAGCAGCTTGGCAACGAGGTCGAACACTGAAGCTTTCTTT. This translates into CASSLATRSNTEAFF. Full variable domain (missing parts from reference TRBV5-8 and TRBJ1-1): EAGVTQSPTHLIKTRGQQATLRCSPISGHTSVYWYQQALGLGLQFLLWYDEGEERNRGNFPPRFSGRQFPNYSSELNVNALELEDSALYLCASSLATRSNTEAFFGQGTRLTVV.

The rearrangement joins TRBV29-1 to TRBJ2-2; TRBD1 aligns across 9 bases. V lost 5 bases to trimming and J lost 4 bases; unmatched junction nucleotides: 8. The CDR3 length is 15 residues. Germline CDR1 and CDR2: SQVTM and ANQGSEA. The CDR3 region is CSVFGTGISTGELFF. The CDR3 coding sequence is TGCAGCGTTTTTGGGACAGGGATAAGCACCGGGGAGCTGTTTTTT.

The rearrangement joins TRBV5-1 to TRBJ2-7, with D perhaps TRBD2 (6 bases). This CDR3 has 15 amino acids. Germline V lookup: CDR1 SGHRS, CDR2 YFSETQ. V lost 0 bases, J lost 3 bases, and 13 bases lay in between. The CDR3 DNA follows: TGCGCCAGCAGCTTGGGGCTAGCGAAGTTCTACGAGCAGTACTTC. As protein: CASSLGLAKFYEQYF.

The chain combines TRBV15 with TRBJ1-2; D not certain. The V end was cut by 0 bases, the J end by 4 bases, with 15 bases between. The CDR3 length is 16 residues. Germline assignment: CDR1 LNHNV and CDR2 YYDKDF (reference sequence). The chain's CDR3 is CATSRDAAGRPYGYTF. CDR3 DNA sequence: TGTGCCACCAGCAGAGATGCCGCGGGGAGGCCCTATGGCTACACCTTC.

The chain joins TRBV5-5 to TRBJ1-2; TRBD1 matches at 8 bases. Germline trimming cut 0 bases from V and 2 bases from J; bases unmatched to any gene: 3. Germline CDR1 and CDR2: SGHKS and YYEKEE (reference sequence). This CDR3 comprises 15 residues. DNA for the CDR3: TGTGCCAGCAGCTTGGAAGCAGGGGGCAACTATGGCTACACCTTC. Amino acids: CASSLEAGGNYGYTF.

CDR3 loop: CASSFDSLSTKEYF. In DNA form, the CDR3 reads TGTGCCAGCAGCTTCGACAGCCTGTCGACGAAGGAGTACTTC. This chain links TRBV7-2 with TRBJ2-7, with a weak D call TRBD1 (5 bases). Trimming shortened V by 3 bases and J by 11 bases, and 20 bases separated the two germline ends. Per the germline V gene, CDR1 is SGHTA and CDR2 is FQGNSA. The CDR3 is 14 residues long.

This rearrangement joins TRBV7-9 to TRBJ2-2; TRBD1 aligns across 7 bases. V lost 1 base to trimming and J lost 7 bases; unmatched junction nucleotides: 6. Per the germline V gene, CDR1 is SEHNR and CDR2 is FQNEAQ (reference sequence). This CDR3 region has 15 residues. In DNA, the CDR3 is TGTGCCAGCAGCTTAGGTGACAGGGCCGGCGGGGAGCTGTTTTTT. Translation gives CASSLGDRAGGELFF.

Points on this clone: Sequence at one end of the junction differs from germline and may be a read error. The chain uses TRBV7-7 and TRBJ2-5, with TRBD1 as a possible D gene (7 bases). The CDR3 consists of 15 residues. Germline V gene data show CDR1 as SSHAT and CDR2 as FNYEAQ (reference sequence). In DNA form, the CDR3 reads TGTGCTAGCAGCTTAGGCGGGACAGAGCAAGAGACCCAGTACTTC. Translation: CASSLGGTEQETQYF. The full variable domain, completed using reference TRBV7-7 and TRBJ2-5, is GAGVSQSPRYKVTKRGQDVTLRCDPISSHATLYWYQQALGQGPEFLTYFNYEAQPDKSGLPSDRFSAERPEGSISTLTIQRTEQRDSAMYRCASSLGGTEQETQYFGPGTRLLVL.

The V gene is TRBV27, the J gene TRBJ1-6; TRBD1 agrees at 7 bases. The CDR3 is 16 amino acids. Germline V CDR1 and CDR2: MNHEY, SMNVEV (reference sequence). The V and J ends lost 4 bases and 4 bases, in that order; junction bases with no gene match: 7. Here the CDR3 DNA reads TGTGCCAGCAGTTATACAGGGGCGCCTTATAATTCACCCCTCCACTTT. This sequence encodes CASSYTGAPYNSPLHF.